The clone carrying this T cell receptor beta chain has only a few counts. It was from around 20,000 to 1,000,000 sorted cells, with 10%, 30% or 50% RNA, that naive CD8 libraries came. The sorting of naive CD8 T cells used the CD8+CD4-CCR7+CD45RA+ phenotype. TCRdb re-called the PCR reads through MiXCR, storing one row per CDR3 protein. The table lists about 510,000 distinct CDR3 sequences, around 23% of them singletons, with around 0.8% in the top ten. The data derive from a study of molecular identifiers for immune sequencing clone quantification. The J segment lost 4 bases and the V segment lost 0 bases, leaving 5 bases of the junction unmatched. The CDR3 loop spans 15 amino acids. The germline V gene encodes CDR1 SEHNR and CDR2 FQNEAQ (reference sequence).

This chain connects TRBV7-9 to TRBJ1-2; TRBD1 agrees at 7 bases. Material for sequencing was naive CD8+ T cells from blood, with Jurkat cell RNA spiked in. Subset reported: FACS-sorted CD8+CD4-CCR7+CD45RA+ naive T cells. This receptor was obtained from a human donor in good health. Some libraries in this study had Jurkat cell RNA spiked in. This CDR3 is CASSLANRGSYGYTF. The CDR3, as DNA: TGTGCCAGCAGCTTAGCTAACAGGGGCAGCTATGGCTACACCTTC. The full variable domain, in which reference TRBV7-9 and TRBJ1-2 provide the parts outside the CDR3, is DTGVSQNPRHKITKRGQNVTFRCDPISEHNRLYWYRQTLGQGPEFLTYFQNEAQLEKSRLLSDRFSAERPKGSFSTLEIQRTEQGDSAMYLCASSLANRGSYGYTFGSGTRLTVV.